This TCR beta chain was found in a study of blood T cells in healthy people across ages. Study-wide findings and caveats: Higher naive T cell percentage went strongly together with higher TCR beta diversity. Greater diversity and more naive CD4+ cells were seen in long-lived donors than in aged donors.

In its sample, this clonotype was seen many times. The antigen is unknown. The authors ran a second PCR of about 7 to 11 cycles using a sample-barcoded 5' primer and a J-beta primer mix. TCRdb fed the 5' RACE reads into MiXCR, producing one record per CDR3 protein. This sample has around 1,000,000 distinct CDR3 sequences, with approximately 26% found just once. Germline V CDR1 and CDR2: SGHDT, YYEEEE. The V and J ends lost 4 bases and 8 bases, in that order; junction bases with no gene match: 2. The CDR3 has 11 amino acids. This same sample was also part of a study on T cells of mothers and their children. That source notes: It was through the M1S primer of the second PCR that sample barcodes and 2-4 random nucleotides were added. Each child contributed 3.1 million or so TCR beta CDR3 reads, while each mother contributed over 9.5 million.

V and J are TRBV5-6 and TRBJ1-2, with 7 nucleotides matching TRBD1. The receptor was isolated from a girl aged 2 to 10 in good health. Sequenced: blood. The CDR3 spells CASSQGEGYTF. The DNA for the CDR3 is TGTGCCAGCAGCCAGGGGGAAGGCTACACCTTC.